This is a list of T cell receptor beta chains from one sample in a study of breast tumors, draining lymph nodes, adjacent tissues. TCRdb processed the multiplex PCR reads anew with MiXCR; each CDR3 protein has one entry. The sample has approximately 130,000 distinct CDR3 sequences, 20% to 25% seen once. The sample comprised axillary lymph node tissue. The receptor set was obtained from a female donor with breast cancer. Some clones in this sample may be carry-over from other donors' samples. CDR3s include the opening cysteine and the closing phenylalanine or tryptophan. The D gene is left open where the match is weak. A clone size is listed for some rows: how often the clone was seen (once, few, many), or a class if it is expanded.

J: TRBJ2-7
V: TRBV7-8
size: many
D: TRBD1
DNA: TGTGCCAGCAGCTCCGGGACAGGGGACCACGAGCAGTACTTC
CDR3: CASSSGTGDHEQYF

J: TRBJ2-7
V: TRBV4-1
size: NA
D: NA
DNA: TGCGCCAGCAGCCAAGAGGGGGACGGCTCCTACGAGCAGTACTTC
CDR3: CASSQEGDGSYEQYF

J: TRBJ1-5
V: TRBV30
size: NA
D: NA
DNA: TGTGCCTGGAGTGGATTGAGCCCCCAGAGGGGTCAGCCCCAGCATTTT
CDR3: CAWSGLSPQRGQPQHF

J: TRBJ2-5
V: TRBV7-8
size: many
D: NA
DNA: TGTGCCAGCAGCTCCCTCGGGGTCTTGGCCCAGTACTTC
CDR3: CASSSLGVLAQYF

J: TRBJ2-7
V: TRBV29-1
size: many
D: TRBD2
DNA: TGCAGCGTTGAACTAGCGGGAACGACCTACGAGCAGTACTTC
CDR3: CSVELAGTTYEQYF

J: TRBJ1-6
V: TRBV27
size: many
D: TRBD1
DNA: TGTGCCAGCAGTTTATTCGGGGGGACAGGGTCTAGGAATAATTCACCCCTCCACTTT
CDR3: CASSLFGGTGSRNNSPLHF

J: TRBJ2-1
V: TRBV15
size: many
D: TRBD2
DNA: TGTGCCACCAGCAGAGATCCGGCGGGAGTCGGGAATGAGCAGTTCTTC
CDR3: CATSRDPAGVGNEQFF

J: TRBJ2-2
V: TRBV28
size: NA
D: NA
DNA: TGTGCCAGCAGTCCGACTGCTGCGAACACCGGGGAGCTGTTTTTT
CDR3: CASSPTAANTGELFF

J: TRBJ2-5
V: TRBV28
size: NA
D: TRBD2
DNA: TGTGCGTCTCACCCGGCGGGGGGGGGAAAAGAGACCCAGTACTTC
CDR3: CASHPAGGGKETQYF

J: TRBJ2-5
V: TRBV28
size: few
D: TRBD2
DNA: TGTGCCAGCAGCCAACGCGGGGGGCGCAGGGAGACCCAGTACTTC
CDR3: CASSQRGGRRETQYF

J: TRBJ2-1
V: TRBV6-5
size: many
D: TRBD2
DNA: TGTGCCAGCAGCCTGACTAGCCAGAGCTCCTACAATGAGCAGTTCTTC
CDR3: CASSLTSQSSYNEQFF

J: TRBJ2-4
V: TRBV6-6
size: NA
D: NA
DNA: TGTGCCAGCAGTGGAGGGGGAACAGCGCACCGGAGAGCCAAAAACATTCAGTACTTC
CDR3: CASSGGGTAHRRAKNIQYF

J: TRBJ2-1
V: TRBV24-1
size: many
D: NA
DNA: TGTGCCACCAGTGACCCAGGACTAGGGGGTATTAATGAGCAGTTCTTC
CDR3: CATSDPGLGGINEQFF

J: TRBJ2-1
V: TRBV19
size: NA
D: NA
DNA: TGTGCCAGTGGAGACTACAGGGGGCTGTCTAGCGGGAGCTGCTACAATGAGCAGTTCTTC
CDR3: CASGDYRGLSSGSCYNEQFF

J: TRBJ2-1
V: TRBV5-1
size: many
D: NA
DNA: TGCGCCAGCAGCTTCCTGGACGGCAATGAGCAGTTCTTC
CDR3: CASSFLDGNEQFF

J: TRBJ2-7
V: TRBV24-1
size: many
D: TRBD1
DNA: TGTGCCACCAGGACAGGGGGCGCTTCCTACGAGCAGTACTTC
CDR3: CATRTGGASYEQYF

J: TRBJ2-7
V: TRBV5-6
size: many
D: NA
DNA: TGTGCCAGCAGCTTGGGTGGAGTAACCGAGGAACTTTCCCCCTACGAGCAGTACTTC
CDR3: CASSLGGVTEELSPYEQYF

J: TRBJ1-6
V: TRBV18
size: NA
D: TRBD1
DNA: TGTGCCAGCTCACCTGAGCAGGGGGCTTCACCCCTCCACTTT
CDR3: CASSPEQGASPLHF

J: TRBJ2-1
V: TRBV24-1
size: many
D: TRBD2
DNA: TGTGCCACCAGTGATTTTACTAGCGGATATCACAATGAGCAGTTCTTC
CDR3: CATSDFTSGYHNEQFF

J: TRBJ2-3
V: TRBV18
size: NA
D: TRBD2
DNA: TGTGCCAGCTCACCCTCCGGGACTAGCAGGCTCGGGGATACGCAGTATTTT
CDR3: CASSPSGTSRLGDTQYF

J: TRBJ1-6
V: TRBV28
size: NA
D: NA
DNA: TGTGCCAGCAGTTGGCCAGGGGATGATCCACCCCTCCACTTT
CDR3: CASSWPGDDPPLHF

J: TRBJ2-2
V: TRBV28
size: NA
D: NA
DNA: TGTGCCAGCAGTTCATACAGGGTGATGGGCACCGGGGAGCTGTTTTTT
CDR3: CASSSYRVMGTGELFF

J: TRBJ2-1
V: TRBV20-1
size: many
D: TRBD2
DNA: TGCAGTGCTAGGATACTAGCGGGAGTTAATGAGCAGTTCTTC
CDR3: CSARILAGVNEQFF

J: TRBJ1-1
V: TRBV7-9
size: NA
D: NA
DNA: TGTGCCAGCAGCTTAGGGGCTCCGGCAGGTGACACTGAAGCTTTCTTT
CDR3: CASSLGAPAGDTEAFF

J: TRBJ2-1
V: TRBV28
size: NA
D: TRBD2
DNA: TGTGCCAGCAAAGACCCAACTAGCGGGAGCCCCGCTTGGGAGTTCTTC
CDR3: CASKDPTSGSPAWEFF

J: TRBJ2-1
V: TRBV9
size: many
D: TRBD2
DNA: TGTGCCAGCAGCCCCTCCGGGACTAGCGGGAGAGGGGCCTACAATGAGCAGTTCTTC
CDR3: CASSPSGTSGRGAYNEQFF

J: TRBJ1-2
V: TRBV7-9
size: many
D: TRBD1
DNA: TGTGCCAGTACCGGACAGGAACCTGGCTACACCTTC
CDR3: CASTGQEPGYTF

J: TRBJ1-6
V: TRBV7-2
size: many
D: TRBD1
DNA: TGTGCCAGCAGCCTGCTGGACAGGGGCCGTTCACCCCTCCACTTT
CDR3: CASSLLDRGRSPLHF

J: TRBJ2-7
V: TRBV7-8
size: many
D: TRBD2
DNA: TGTGCCAGCAGCTTAGTGGGGGGGGAAAGGGCCTACGAGCAGTACTTC
CDR3: CASSLVGGERAYEQYF